There are a few counts of the clone carrying this T cell receptor (beta chain). What it binds is unknown. These data belong to a study of cytomegalovirus exposure and HLA in healthy donors. Overall study: The study's early data release held some 85 million unique TCRs from HLA-typed donors.

The study, taken as a whole, reports: Reports described diagnosis of cytomegalovirus status by the classifier as highly specific and sensitive.

The PCR was carried out with 60 Vbeta primers and 13 Jbeta primers. Generated by immunoSEQ multiplex PCR, the TCRdb table keeps only in-frame clones and is missing some. The table has roughly 130,000 clones, about 80% seen once; the top ten hold about 0.94%. V lost 5 bases and J lost 5, with 13 bases in between. Germline-derived CDR1 and CDR2 are SGHKS and YYEKEE (reference sequence). The CDR3 runs 13 residues. The chain uses TRBV5-5 and TRBJ1-1; TRBD1 is a possible D gene (6 bases). This TCR came from a human donor in good health. Sequencing was done on a sample of PBMCs. DNA for the CDR3: TGTGCCAGCAGTATTCCAGGGGTTACTGAAGCTTTCTTT. Protein product: CASSIPGVTEAFF.